These T cell receptor beta chains were read from a single sample in a study of T-cell reconstitution after alpha-beta-depleted transplantation in children. TCRdb independently ran MiXCR on the PCR reads; one entry per CDR3 protein. This sample has roughly 240,000 distinct CDR3 sequences, with approximately 8% found just once. The material was PBMCs, mostly from graft donor cells, obtained 180 days after TCRalphabeta/CD19-depleted stem cell transplant. These receptors were taken from a male patient younger than 18 who had a stem cell transplant for acute lymphoblastic leukemia, so the T cells may come from the graft donor. CDR3s include the opening cysteine and the closing phenylalanine or tryptophan. Each record gives: clone size, V gene, D gene, J gene, CDR3 DNA, CDR3 protein. D genes are given only for firm matches. Clone size reads once, few, many, or a class if the clone is expanded.

many	TRBV14	NA	TRBJ2-5	TGTGCCAGCAGCCCCCGGTTTGAAGAGACCCAGTACTTC	CASSPRFEETQYF
many	TRBV24-1	TRBD2	TRBJ2-1	TGTGCCACCAGTGATTTCAGACTAGCGGGGGACAATGAGCAGTTCTTC	CATSDFRLAGDNEQFF
many	TRBV12-3/TRBV12-4	NA	TRBJ2-3	TGTGCCACCCATCCCGGGACCACAGATACGCAGTATTTT	CATHPGTTDTQYF
many	TRBV10-3	NA	TRBJ2-6	TGTGCCATCAGTGAGTCGAACAGGCCCGGGGCCAACGTCCTGACTTTC	CAISESNRPGANVLTF
many	TRBV20-1	NA	TRBJ2-2	TGCAGTGCTAGAGCAGGGCCCGGGGAGCTGTTTTTT	CSARAGPGELFF
many	TRBV11-2	NA	TRBJ2-5	TGTGCCAGCAGCCGGACGTTGGGGGAGACCCAGTACTTC	CASSRTLGETQYF
many	TRBV5-1	NA	TRBJ1-4	TGCGCCAGCAGACGGGACGTGAATGAAAAACTGTTTTTT	CASRRDVNEKLFF
many	TRBV20-1	TRBD2	TRBJ2-3	TGCAGTGCTAGCCGCAGCGGGACTCCTTCTGCACATACGCAGTATTTT	CSASRSGTPSAHTQYF
many	TRBV27	NA	TRBJ1-1	TGTGCCAGCAGTTTTGGAGGGCCCGACACTGAAGCTTTCTTT	CASSFGGPDTEAFF
many	TRBV5-6	NA	TRBJ2-2	TGTGCCAGCAGCTTGGCCAACACCGGGGAGCTGTTTTTT	CASSLANTGELFF
many	TRBV10-3	NA	TRBJ1-1	TGTGCCACCAACGGGGCGGGGGTAACTGAAGCTTTCTTT	CATNGAGVTEAFF
many	TRBV12-3/TRBV12-4	TRBD1	TRBJ2-1	TGTGCCAGCAGACCAGGGACAGGGCTTTACAATGAGCAGTTCTTC	CASRPGTGLYNEQFF
many	TRBV29-1	NA	TRBJ1-2	TGCAGCGTATCACAGGCTTTCGGGGGCTACACCTTC	CSVSQAFGGYTF
many	TRBV4-3	NA	TRBJ2-1	TGCGCCAGCAGCCAAGACAGGGGTTTTGAGCAGTTCTTC	CASSQDRGFEQFF